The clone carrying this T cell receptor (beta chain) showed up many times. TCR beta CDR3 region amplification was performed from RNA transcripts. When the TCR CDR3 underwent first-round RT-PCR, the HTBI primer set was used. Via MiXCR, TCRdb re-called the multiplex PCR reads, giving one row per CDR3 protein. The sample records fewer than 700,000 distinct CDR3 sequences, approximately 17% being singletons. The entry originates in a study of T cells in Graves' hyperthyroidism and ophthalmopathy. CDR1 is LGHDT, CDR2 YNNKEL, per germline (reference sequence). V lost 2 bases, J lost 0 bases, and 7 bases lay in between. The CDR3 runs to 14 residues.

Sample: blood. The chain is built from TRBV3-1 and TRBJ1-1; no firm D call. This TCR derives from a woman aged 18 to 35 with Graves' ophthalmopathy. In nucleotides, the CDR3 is TGTGCCAGCAGCCAACCCCAGATGAACACTGAAGCTTTCTTT. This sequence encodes CASSQPQMNTEAFF. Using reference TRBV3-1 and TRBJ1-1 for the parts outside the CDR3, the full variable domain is DTAVSQTPKYLVTQMGNDKSIKCEQNLGHDTMYWYKQDSKKFLKIMFSYNNKELIINETVPNRFSPKSPDKAHLNLHINSLELGDSAVYFCASSQPQMNTEAFFGQGTRLTVV.